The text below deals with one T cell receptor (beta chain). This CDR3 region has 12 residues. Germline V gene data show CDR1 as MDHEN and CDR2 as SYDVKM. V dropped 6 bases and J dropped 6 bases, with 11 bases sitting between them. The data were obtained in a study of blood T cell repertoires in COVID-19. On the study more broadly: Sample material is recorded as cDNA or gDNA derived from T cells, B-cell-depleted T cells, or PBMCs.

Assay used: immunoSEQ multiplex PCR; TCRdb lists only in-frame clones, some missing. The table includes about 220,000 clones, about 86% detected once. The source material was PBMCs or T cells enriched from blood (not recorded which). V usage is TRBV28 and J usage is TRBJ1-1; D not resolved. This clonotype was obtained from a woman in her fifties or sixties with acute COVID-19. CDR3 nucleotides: TGTGCCAGCAGCCTAACCGGGGCTGAAGCTTTCTTT. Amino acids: CASSLTGAEAFF.